This paragraph covers one TCR beta chain sequence. As yet, its antigen is unknown. V shed 5 bases and J 4 bases; nucleotides not matched to a gene: 8. The CDR3 consists of 15 residues. Germline values: CDR1 DFQATT, CDR2 SNEGSKA (reference sequence). This sample stems from a study of response to subunit inactivated influenza vaccine. Study-level findings and limits: Only a handful of new T cells, the authors suggested, are recruited with each seasonal influenza vaccination.

TCRdb called the RT-PCR reads again in MiXCR, with one record for every CDR3 protein. This table holds roughly 500,000 distinct CDR3 sequences, approximately 17% found once. The sequence was obtained from a man between 50 and 75 years old who received an inactivated influenza vaccine. The sequenced sample was CD4+ T cells sorted from PBMCs, obtained roughly 24 months after vaccination. The V and J genes are TRBV20-1 and TRBJ2-1; 10 nucleotides align to TRBD2. CDR3: CSASASGRAYNEQFF. The CDR3 DNA reads as TGCAGTGCTTCCGCTAGCGGGAGAGCTTACAATGAGCAGTTCTTC.